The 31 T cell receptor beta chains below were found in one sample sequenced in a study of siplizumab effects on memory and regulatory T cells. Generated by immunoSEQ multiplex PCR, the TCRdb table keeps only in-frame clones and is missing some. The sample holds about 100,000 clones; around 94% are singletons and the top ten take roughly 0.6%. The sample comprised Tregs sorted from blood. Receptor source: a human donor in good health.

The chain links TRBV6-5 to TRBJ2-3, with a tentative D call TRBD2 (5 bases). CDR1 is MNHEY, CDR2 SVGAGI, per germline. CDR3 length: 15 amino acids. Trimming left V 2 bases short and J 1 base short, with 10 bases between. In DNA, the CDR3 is TGTGCCAGCAGTTACGAGGGTTCGGGCACAGATACGCAGTATTTT. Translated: CASSYEGSGTDTQYF.

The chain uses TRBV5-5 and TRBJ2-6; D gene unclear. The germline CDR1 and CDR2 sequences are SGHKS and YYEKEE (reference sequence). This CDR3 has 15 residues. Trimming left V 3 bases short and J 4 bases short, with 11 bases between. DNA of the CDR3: TGTGCCAGCAGCTCCGCTCCGATGGGGGCCAACGTCCTGACTTTC. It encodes CASSSAPMGANVLTF.

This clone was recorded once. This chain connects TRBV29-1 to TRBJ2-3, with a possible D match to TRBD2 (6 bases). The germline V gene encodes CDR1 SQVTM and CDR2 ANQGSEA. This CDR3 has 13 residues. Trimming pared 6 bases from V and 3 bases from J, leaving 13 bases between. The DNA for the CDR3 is TGCAGCGTAAGACTAGATATTACAGATACGCAGTATTTT. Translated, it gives CSVRLDITDTQYF.

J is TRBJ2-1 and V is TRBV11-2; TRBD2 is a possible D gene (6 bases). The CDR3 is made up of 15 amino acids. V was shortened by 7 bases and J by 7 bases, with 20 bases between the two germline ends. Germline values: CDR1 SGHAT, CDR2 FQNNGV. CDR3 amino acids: CASKLTGRAGNEQFF. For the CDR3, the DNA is TGTGCCAGCAAACTAACGGGACGGGCGGGGAATGAGCAGTTCTTC.

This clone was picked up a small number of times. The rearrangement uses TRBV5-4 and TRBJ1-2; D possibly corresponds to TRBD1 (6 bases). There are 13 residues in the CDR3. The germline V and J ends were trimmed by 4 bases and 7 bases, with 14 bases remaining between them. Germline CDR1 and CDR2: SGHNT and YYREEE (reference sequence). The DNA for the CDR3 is TGTGCCAGCAGCCTACAGGGAAGCAGTGGCTACACCTTC. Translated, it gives CASSLQGSSGYTF.

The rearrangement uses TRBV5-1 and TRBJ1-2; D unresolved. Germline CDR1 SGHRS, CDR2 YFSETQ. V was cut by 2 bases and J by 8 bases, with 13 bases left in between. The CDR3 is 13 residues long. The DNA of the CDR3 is TGCGCCAGCAGCTTTGGCCAGCTAGACGGCTACACCTTC. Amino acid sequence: CASSFGQLDGYTF.

The chain's CDR3 is CATSRGQGAAGYGYTF. The CDR3, as DNA: TGTGCCACCAGCAGAGGCCAGGGGGCAGCAGGCTATGGCTACACCTTC. This sequence joins TRBV15 and TRBJ1-2, with 8 nucleotides matching TRBD1. Germline lookup yields CDR1 LNHNV and CDR2 YYDKDF (reference sequence). Trimming removed 1 base from V and 4 bases from J; junction bases left unmatched: 8. The CDR3 length is 16 residues.

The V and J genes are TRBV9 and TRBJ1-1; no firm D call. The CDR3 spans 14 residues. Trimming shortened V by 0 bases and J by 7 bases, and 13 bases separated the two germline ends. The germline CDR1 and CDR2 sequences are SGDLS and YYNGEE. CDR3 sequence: CASSVGSRHYEAFF. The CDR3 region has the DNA TGTGCCAGCAGCGTAGGTTCCAGGCACTATGAAGCTTTCTTT.

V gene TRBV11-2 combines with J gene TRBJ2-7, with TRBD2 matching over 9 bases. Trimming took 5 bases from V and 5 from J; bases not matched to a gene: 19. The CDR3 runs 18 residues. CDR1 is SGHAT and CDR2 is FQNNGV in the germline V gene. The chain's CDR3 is CASSPKTFVAGVLDEQYF. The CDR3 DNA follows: TGTGCCAGCAGCCCAAAGACTTTTGTAGCGGGAGTCCTCGACGAGCAGTACTTC.

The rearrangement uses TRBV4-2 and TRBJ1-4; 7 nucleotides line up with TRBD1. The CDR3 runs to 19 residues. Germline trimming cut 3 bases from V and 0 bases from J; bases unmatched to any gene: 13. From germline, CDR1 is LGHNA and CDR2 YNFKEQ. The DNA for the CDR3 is TGTGCCAGCAGCCAGGGGGCGTACAGGGGCCCGGCAACTAATGAAAAACTGTTTTTT. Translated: CASSQGAYRGPATNEKLFF.

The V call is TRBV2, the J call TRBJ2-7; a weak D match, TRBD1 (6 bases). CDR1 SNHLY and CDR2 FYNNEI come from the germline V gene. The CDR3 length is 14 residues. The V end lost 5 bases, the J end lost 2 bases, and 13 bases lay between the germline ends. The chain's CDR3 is CASSIRTVTYEQYF. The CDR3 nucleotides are TGTGCCAGCAGTATACGGACAGTTACCTACGAGCAGTACTTC.

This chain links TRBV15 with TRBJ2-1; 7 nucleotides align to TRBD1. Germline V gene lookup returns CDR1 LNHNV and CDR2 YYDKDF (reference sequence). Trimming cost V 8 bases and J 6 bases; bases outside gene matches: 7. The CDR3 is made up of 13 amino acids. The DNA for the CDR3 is TGTGCCACCCGGAGGACAGGAGGCAATGAGCAGTTCTTC. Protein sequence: CATRRTGGNEQFF.

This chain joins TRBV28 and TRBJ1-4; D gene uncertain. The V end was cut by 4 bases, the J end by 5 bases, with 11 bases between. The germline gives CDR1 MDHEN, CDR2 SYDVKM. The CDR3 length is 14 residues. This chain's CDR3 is CASSYGRRNEKLFF. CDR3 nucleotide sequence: TGTGCCAGCAGTTATGGACGGAGGAATGAAAAACTGTTTTTT.

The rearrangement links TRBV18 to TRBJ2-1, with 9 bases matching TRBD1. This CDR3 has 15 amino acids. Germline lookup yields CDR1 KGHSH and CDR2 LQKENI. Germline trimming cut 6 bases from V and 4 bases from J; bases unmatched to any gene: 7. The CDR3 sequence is CASSPDRGVYNEQFF. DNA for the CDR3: TGTGCCAGCTCTCCGGACAGGGGAGTTTACAATGAGCAGTTCTTC.

Here the CDR3 DNA reads TGTGCCAGCAGCTCAGGGGCCGCAGAGACCCAGTACTTC. It yields the protein CASSSGAAETQYF. The chain is built from TRBV7-8 and TRBJ2-5; TRBD1 is a possible D gene (6 bases). Germline V lookup: CDR1 SGHVS, CDR2 FQNEAQ. V was cut by 4 bases and J by 4 bases, with 10 bases left in between. The CDR3 totals 13 residues.

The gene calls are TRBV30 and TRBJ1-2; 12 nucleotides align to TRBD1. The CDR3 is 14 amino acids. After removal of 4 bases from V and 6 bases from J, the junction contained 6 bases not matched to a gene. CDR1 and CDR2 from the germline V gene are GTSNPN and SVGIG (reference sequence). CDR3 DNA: TGTGCCTGGAACCCGGGACAGGGGGCGGATGGCTACACCTTC. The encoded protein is CAWNPGQGADGYTF.

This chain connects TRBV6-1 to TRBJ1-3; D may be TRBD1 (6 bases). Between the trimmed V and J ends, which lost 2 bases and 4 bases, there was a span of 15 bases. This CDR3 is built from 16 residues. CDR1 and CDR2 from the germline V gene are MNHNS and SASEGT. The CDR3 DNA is TGTGCCAGCAGTGAACGGCCTCAGGGGTGGGGAAACACCATATATTTT. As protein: CASSERPQGWGNTIYF.

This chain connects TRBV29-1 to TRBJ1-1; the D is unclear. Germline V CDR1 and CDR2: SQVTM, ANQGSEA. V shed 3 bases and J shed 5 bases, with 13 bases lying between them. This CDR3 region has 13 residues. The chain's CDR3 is CSVDMGMGTEAFF. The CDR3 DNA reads TGCAGCGTTGATATGGGGATGGGAACTGAAGCTTTCTTT. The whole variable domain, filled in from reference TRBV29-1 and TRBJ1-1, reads SAVISQKPSRDICQRGTSLTIQCQVDSQVTMMFWYRQQPGQSLTLIATANQGSEATYESGFVIDKFPISRPNLTFSTLTVSNMSPEDSSIYLCSVDMGMGTEAFFGQGTRLTVV.

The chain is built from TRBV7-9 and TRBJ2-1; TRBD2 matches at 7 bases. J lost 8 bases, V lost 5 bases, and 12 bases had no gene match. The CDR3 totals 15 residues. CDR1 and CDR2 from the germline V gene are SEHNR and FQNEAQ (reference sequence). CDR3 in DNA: TGTGCCAGCAGCATACTAGCGTCACTTGCGGATGAGCAGTTCTTC. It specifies CASSILASLADEQFF.

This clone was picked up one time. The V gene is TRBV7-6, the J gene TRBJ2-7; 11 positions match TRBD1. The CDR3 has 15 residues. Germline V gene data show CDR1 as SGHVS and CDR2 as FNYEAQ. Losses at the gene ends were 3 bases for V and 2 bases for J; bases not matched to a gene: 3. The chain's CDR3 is CASSLGTGGTYEQYF. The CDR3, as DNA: TGTGCCAGCAGCTTGGGGACAGGGGGTACCTACGAGCAGTACTTC.

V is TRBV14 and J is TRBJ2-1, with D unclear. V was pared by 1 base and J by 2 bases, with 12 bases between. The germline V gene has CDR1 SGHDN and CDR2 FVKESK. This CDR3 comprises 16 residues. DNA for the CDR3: TGTGCCAGCAGCCAAGGAGGCCTGGTCGCCTACAATGAGCAGTTCTTC. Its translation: CASSQGGLVAYNEQFF.

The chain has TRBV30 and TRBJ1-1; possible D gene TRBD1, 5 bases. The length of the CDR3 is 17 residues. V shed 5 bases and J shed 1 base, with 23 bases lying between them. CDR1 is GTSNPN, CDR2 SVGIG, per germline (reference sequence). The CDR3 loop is CAWGGDPGGVKNTEAFF. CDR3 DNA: TGTGCCTGGGGGGGAGATCCTGGCGGCGTTAAGAACACTGAAGCTTTCTTT.

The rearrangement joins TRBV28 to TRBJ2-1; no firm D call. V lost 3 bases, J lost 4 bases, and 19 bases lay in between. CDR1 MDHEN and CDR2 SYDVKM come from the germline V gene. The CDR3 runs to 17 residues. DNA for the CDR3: TGTGCCAGCAGTTTTAGGTTACGTCATGGGGTATACAATGAGCAGTTCTTC. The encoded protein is CASSFRLRHGVYNEQFF.

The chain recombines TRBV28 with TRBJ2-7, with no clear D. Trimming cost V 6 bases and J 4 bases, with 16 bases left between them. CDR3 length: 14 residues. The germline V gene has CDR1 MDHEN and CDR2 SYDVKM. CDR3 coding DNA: TGTGCCAGCAGGAACCGGGTTGTCGGGTACGAGCAGTACTTC. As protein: CASRNRVVGYEQYF.

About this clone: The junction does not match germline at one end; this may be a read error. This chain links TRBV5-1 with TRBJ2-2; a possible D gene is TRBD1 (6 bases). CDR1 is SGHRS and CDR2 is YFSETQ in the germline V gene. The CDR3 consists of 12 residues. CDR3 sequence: CASSWDTGELFF. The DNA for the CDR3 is TGCGCCAGCAGCTGGGACACCGGTGAGCTGTTTTTT. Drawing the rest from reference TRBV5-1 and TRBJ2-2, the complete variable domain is KAGVTQTPRYLIKTRGQQVTLSCSPISGHRSVSWYQQTPGQGLQFLFEYFSETQRNKGNFPGRFSGRQFSNSRSEMNVSTLELGDSALYLCASSWDTGELFFGEGSRLTVL.

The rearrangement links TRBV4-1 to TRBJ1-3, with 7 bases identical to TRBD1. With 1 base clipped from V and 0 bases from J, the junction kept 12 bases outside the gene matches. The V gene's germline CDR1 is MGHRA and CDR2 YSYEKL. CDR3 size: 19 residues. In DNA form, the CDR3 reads TGCGCCAGCAGCCAAGCCGGGACAGCCGTAAACCCCTCTGGAAACACCATATATTTT. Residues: CASSQAGTAVNPSGNTIYF.

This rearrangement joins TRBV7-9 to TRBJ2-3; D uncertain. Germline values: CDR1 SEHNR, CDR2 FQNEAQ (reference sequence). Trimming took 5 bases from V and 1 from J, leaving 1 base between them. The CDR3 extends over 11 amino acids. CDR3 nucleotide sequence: TGTGCCAGCAGCCGCACAGATACGCAGTATTTT. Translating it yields CASSRTDTQYF.

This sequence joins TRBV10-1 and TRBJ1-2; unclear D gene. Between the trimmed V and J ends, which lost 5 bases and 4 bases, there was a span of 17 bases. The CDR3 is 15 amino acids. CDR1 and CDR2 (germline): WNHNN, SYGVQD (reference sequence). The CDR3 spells CASSKLGFVGYGYTF. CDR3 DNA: TGCGCCAGCAGTAAGCTGGGTTTTGTGGGCTATGGCTACACCTTC.

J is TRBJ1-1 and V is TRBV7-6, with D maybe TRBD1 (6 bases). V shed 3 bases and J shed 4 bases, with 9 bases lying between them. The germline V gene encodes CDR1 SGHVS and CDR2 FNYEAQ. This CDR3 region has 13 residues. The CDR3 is CASSLGHPTEAFF. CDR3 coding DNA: TGTGCCAGCAGCTTGGGACATCCCACTGAAGCTTTCTTT.

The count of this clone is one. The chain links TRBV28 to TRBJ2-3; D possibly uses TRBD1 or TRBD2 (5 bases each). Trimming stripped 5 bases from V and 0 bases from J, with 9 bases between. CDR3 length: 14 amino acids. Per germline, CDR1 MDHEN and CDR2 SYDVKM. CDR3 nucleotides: TGTGCCAGCAGTCACCGGGACAGCACAGATACGCAGTATTTT. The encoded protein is CASSHRDSTDTQYF.

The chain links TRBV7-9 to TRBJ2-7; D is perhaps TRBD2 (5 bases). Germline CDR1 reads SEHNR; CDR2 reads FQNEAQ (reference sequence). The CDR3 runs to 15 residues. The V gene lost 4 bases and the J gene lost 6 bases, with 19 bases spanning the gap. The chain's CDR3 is CASSSKFLIAGEQYF. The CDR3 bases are TGTGCCAGCAGCTCCAAATTTCTTATTGCGGGCGAGCAGTACTTC.